A single sample is the source of the 3 T cell receptor beta chains below, sequenced in a study of CD8 T cells in ankylosing spondylitis. TCRdb analysed the 5' RACE reads with MiXCR anew, one entry per CDR3 protein. The sample records 150,000 to 200,000 distinct CDR3 sequences, under 15% being singletons. The sequenced sample was blood, either unsorted or a sorted T cell fraction (not recorded which). These receptors originate from a female donor with ankylosing spondylitis or in good health (not recorded which).

This clonotype has ten or more counts. This chain connects TRBV5-1 to TRBJ2-5, with D unclear. The CDR3 runs 14 residues. Germline V lookup: CDR1 SGHRS, CDR2 YFSETQ. Trimming removed 0 bases from V and 5 bases from J, with 11 bases in between. Here the CDR3 DNA reads TGCGCCAGCAGCTTGGGTATTAGAATGGAGACCCAGTACTTC. It codes for CASSLGIRMETQYF.

This clonotype was counted at least ten times. This sequence joins TRBV20-1 and TRBJ2-7; 13 positions match TRBD2. Trimming removed 3 bases from V and 6 bases from J; junction bases left unmatched: 5. Germline V gene sequence: CDR1 DFQATT, CDR2 SNEGSKA (reference sequence). This CDR3 is built from 14 residues. The CDR3 region has the DNA TGCAGTGCTAGCCGGACTAGCGGGAGAACCGAGCAGTACTTC. Protein sequence: CSASRTSGRTEQYF.

This clonotype was counted only a few times. The CDR3 DNA follows: TGTGCCAGCAGCCAGGGACGGGGACGCTACACCTTC. Protein sequence: CASSQGRGRYTF. The chain combines TRBV12-3 or TRBV12-4 with TRBJ1-2, with TRBD1 as a possible D gene (5 bases). CDR3 size: 12 residues. Trimming removed 6 bases at V and 9 bases at J, with 14 bases between.